This T cell receptor beta chain is drawn from a study of T cell changes during pregnancy in multiple sclerosis. The CDR3 is 15 amino acids. The germline V gene has CDR1 MNHEY and CDR2 SMNVEV (reference sequence). Trimming removed 7 bases from V and 8 bases from J; junction bases left unmatched: 12. The assay was immunoSEQ multiplex PCR, and TCRdb's table has in-frame clones only and misses some. Of about 59,000 clones in the sample, 90% were seen once. The gene calls are TRBV27 and TRBJ2-1, with 9 bases that match TRBD2. The sequenced sample was peripheral blood, obtained in the third trimester of pregnancy. The receptor's source is a female donor in good health, enrolled as a control in a pregnancy study. The CDR3 loop is CASKLGGGAWDEQFF. The CDR3 nucleotides are TGTGCCAGCAAGTTAGGCGGGGGGGCCTGGGATGAGCAGTTCTTC.